Below, one TCR beta chain is given with its context. The entry originates in a study of blood T cell repertoires in COVID-19. Across the study: From the United States, Italy and Spain came samples of acute and convalescent COVID-19. The cDNA or gDNA used as material had been derived from T cells, B-cell-depleted T cells, or PBMCs.

Methods used by the authors: Reference gene primer amplification gave nucleated cell count estimates. Using immunoSEQ multiplex PCR, the repertoire was profiled, and TCRdb retains in-frame clones only, with some absent. That table supplies the V and J calls and clone size; D and trimming were determined from the DNA. Here the sample spans 650,000 to 800,000 clones, just under 90% being singletons. The sequencing sample was made of peripheral blood. This sequence was found in a woman younger than 35 with acute or convalescent COVID-19.

The CDR3 nucleotides are TGCGCCAGCAGCCAACCGACAGGGCTTAATGAAAAACTGTTTTTT. Encoded protein: CASSQPTGLNEKLFF. This rearrangement joins TRBV4-1 to TRBJ1-4, with TRBD1 matching over 7 bases. This CDR3 comprises 15 residues. Germline lookup yields CDR1 MGHRA and CDR2 YSYEKL. Germline trimming cut 2 bases from V and 4 bases from J; bases unmatched to any gene: 4.